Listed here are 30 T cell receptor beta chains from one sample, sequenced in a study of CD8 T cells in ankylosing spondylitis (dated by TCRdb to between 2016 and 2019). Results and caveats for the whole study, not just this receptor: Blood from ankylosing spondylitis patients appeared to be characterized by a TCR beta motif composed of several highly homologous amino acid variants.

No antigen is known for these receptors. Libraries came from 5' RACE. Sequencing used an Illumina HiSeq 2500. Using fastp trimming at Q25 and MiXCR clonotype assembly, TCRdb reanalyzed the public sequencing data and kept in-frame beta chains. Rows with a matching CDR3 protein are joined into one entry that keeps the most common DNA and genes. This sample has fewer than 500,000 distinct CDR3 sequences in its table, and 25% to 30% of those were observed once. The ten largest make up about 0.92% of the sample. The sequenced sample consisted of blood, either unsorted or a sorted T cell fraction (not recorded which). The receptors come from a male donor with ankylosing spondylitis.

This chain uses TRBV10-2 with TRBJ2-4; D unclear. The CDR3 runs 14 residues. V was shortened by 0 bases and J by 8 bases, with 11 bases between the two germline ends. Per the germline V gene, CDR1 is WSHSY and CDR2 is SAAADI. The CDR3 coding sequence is TGCGCCAGCAGTGAGTCTCCCCAGCCGTACATTCAGTACTTC. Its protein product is CASSESPQPYIQYF.

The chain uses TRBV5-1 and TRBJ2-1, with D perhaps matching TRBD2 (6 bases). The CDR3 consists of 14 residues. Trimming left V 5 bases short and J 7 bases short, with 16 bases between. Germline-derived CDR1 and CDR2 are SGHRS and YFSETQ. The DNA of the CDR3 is TGCGCCAGCAGTCCTGGCGGGATCCGAAATGAGCAGTTCTTC. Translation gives CASSPGGIRNEQFF.

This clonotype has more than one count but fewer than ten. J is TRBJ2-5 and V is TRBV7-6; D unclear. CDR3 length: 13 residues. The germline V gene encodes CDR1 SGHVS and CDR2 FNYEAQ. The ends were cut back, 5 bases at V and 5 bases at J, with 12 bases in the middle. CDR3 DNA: TGTGCCAGCAGCCCGACACGGTTGGAGACCCAGTACTTC. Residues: CASSPTRLETQYF.

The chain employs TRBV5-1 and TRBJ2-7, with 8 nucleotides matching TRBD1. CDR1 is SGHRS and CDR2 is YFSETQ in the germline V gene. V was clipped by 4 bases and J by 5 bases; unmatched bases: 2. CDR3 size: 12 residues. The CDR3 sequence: CASSRTGNEQYF. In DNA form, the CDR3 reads TGCGCCAGCAGCCGGACAGGGAACGAGCAGTACTTC. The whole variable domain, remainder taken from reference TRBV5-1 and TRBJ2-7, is KAGVTQTPRYLIKTRGQQVTLSCSPISGHRSVSWYQQTPGQGLQFLFEYFSETQRNKGNFPGRFSGRQFSNSRSEMNVSTLELGDSALYLCASSRTGNEQYFGPGTRLTVT.

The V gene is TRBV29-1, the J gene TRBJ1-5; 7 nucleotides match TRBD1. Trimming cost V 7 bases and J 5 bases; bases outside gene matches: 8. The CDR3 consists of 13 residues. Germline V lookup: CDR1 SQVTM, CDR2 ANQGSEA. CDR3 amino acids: CSGGAGGDQPQHF. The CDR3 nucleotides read TGCAGCGGAGGGGCAGGGGGGGATCAGCCCCAGCATTTT.

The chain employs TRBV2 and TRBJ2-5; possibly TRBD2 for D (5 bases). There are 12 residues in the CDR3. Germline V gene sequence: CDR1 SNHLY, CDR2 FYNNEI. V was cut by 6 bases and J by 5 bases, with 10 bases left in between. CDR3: CASRGSGETQYF. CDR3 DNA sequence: TGTGCCAGCAGAGGGTCGGGGGAGACCCAGTACTTC.

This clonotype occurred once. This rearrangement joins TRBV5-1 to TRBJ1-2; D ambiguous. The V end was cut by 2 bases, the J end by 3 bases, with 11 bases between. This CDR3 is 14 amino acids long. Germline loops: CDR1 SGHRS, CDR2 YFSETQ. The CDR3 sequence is CASSFDTYDYGYTF. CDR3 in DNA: TGCGCCAGCAGCTTCGACACCTATGACTATGGCTACACCTTC.

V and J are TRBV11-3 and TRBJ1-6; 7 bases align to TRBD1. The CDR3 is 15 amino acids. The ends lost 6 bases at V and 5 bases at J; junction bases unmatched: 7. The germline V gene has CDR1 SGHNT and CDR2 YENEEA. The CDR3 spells CASSSGQDDNSPLHF. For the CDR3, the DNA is TGTGCCAGCAGTTCCGGACAGGATGATAATTCACCCCTCCACTTT. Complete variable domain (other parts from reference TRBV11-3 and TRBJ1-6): EAGVVQSPRYKIIEKKQPVAFWCNPISGHNTLYWYLQNLGQGPELLIRYENEEAVDDSQLPKDRFSAERLKGVDSTLKIQPAELGDSAVYLCASSSGQDDNSPLHFGNGTRLTVT.

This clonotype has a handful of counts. The CDR3 sequence: CASGGRRQETQYF. CDR3 nucleotide sequence: TGTGCCAGTGGAGGGCGGAGACAAGAGACCCAGTACTTC. The V gene is TRBV7-2, the J gene TRBJ2-5; D may be TRBD2 (6 bases). The CDR3 length is 13 residues. V lost 9 bases, J lost 2 bases, and 13 bases lay in between. Germline V gene sequence: CDR1 SGHTA, CDR2 FQGNSA.

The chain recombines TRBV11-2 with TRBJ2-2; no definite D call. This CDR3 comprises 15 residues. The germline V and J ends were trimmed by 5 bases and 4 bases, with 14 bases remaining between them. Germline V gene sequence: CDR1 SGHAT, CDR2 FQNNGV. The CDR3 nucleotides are TGTGCCAGCAGCACGCGAGGACCCTCCACCGGGGAGCTGTTTTTT. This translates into CASSTRGPSTGELFF.

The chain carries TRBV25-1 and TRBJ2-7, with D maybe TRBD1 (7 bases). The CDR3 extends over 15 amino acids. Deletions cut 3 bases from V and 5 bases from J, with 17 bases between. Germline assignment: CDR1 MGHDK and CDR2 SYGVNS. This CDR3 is CASSDQGVGGHEQYF. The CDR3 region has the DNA TGTGCCAGCAGTGACCAGGGGGTGGGGGGCCACGAGCAGTACTTC.

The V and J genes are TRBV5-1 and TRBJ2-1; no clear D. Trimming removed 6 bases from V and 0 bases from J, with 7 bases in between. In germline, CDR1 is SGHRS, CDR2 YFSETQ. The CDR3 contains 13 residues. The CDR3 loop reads CASKESSYNEQFF. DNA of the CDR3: TGCGCCAGCAAAGAGAGCTCCTACAATGAGCAGTTCTTC. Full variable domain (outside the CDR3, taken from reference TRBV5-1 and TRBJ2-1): KAGVTQTPRYLIKTRGQQVTLSCSPISGHRSVSWYQQTPGQGLQFLFEYFSETQRNKGNFPGRFSGRQFSNSRSEMNVSTLELGDSALYLCASKESSYNEQFFGPGTRLTVL.

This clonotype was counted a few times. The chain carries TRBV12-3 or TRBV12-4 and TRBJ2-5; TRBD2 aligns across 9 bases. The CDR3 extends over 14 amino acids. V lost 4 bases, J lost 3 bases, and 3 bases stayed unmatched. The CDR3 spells CASSSTSGKETQYF. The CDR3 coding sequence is TGTGCCAGCAGTTCGACTAGCGGTAAAGAGACCCAGTACTTC.

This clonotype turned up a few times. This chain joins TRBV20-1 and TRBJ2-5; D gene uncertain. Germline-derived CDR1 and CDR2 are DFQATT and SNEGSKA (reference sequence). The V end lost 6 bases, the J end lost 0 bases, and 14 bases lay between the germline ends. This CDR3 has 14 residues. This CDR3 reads CSAPGPAYQETQYF. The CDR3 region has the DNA TGCAGTGCCCCCGGTCCGGCTTACCAAGAGACCCAGTACTTC.

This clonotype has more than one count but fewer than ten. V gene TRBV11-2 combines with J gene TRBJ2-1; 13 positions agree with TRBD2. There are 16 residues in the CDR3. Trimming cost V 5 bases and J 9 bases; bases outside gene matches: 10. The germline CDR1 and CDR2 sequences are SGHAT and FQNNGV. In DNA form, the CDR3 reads TGTGCCAGCAGCGGGCGGACTAGCGGGAGAATTGTTGAGCAGTTCTTC. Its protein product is CASSGRTSGRIVEQFF.

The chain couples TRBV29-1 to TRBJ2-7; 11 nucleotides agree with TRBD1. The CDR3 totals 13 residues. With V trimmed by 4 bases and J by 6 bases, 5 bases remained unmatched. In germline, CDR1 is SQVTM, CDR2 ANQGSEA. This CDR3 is CSVGTGGSGEQYV. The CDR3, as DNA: TGCAGCGTTGGGACAGGGGGCTCCGGCGAGCAGTACGTC.

For the CDR3, the DNA is TGCGCCAGCAGTAATCATCCGGGACAGGGGGGGACTGAAGCTTTCTTT. Protein: CASSNHPGQGGTEAFF. This rearrangement joins TRBV10-2 to TRBJ1-1, with 11 bases that match TRBD1. J was trimmed by 5 bases and V by 5 bases; bases with no gene match: 10. The CDR3 loop spans 16 amino acids. Germline V gene lookup returns CDR1 WSHSY and CDR2 SAAADI.

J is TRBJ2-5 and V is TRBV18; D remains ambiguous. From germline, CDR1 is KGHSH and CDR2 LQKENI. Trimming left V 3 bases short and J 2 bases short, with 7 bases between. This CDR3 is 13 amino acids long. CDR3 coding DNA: TGTGCCAGCTCACCTAATGGACAAGAGACCCAGTACTTC. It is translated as CASSPNGQETQYF.

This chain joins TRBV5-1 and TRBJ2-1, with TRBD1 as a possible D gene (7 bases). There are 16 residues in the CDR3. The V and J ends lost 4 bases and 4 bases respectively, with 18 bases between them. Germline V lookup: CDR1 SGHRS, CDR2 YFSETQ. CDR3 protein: CASSPPGGGEYNEQFF. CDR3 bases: TGCGCCAGCAGCCCCCCAGGGGGAGGAGAGTACAATGAGCAGTTCTTC. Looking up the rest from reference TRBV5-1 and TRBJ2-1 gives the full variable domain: KAGVTQTPRYLIKTRGQQVTLSCSPISGHRSVSWYQQTPGQGLQFLFEYFSETQRNKGNFPGRFSGRQFSNSRSEMNVSTLELGDSALYLCASSPPGGGEYNEQFFGPGTRLTVL.

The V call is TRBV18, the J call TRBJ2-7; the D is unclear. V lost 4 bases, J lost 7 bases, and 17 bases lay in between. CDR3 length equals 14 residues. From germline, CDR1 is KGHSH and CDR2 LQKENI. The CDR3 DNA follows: TGTGCCAGCTCACTGGGATGGGGTGAGAGGGAGCAGTACGTC. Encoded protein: CASSLGWGEREQYV.

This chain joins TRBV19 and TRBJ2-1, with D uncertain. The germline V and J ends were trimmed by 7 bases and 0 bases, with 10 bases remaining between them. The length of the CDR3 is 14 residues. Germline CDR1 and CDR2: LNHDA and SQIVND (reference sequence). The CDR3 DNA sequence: TGTGCCAGTAAGGGAACCTACTCCTACAATGAGCAGTTCTTC. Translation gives CASKGTYSYNEQFF.

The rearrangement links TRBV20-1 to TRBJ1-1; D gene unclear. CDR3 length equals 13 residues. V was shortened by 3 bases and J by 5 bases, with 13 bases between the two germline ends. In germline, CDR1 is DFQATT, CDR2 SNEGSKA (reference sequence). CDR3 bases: TGCAGTGCTAGTAATATACGCGGGACTGAAGCTTTCTTT. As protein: CSASNIRGTEAFF.

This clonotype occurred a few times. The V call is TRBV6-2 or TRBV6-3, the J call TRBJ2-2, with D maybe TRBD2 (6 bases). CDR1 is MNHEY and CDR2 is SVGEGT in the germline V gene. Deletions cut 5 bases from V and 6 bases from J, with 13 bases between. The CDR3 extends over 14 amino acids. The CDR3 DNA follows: TGTGCCAGCAGTCCCGGACTAATACCCGGGGAGCTGTTTTTT. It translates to CASSPGLIPGELFF.

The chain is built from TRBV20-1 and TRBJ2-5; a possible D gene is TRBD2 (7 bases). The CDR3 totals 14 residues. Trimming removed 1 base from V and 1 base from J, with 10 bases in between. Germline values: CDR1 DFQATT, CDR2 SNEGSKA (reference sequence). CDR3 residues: CSARGGGPQETQYF. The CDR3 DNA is TGCAGTGCTAGAGGGGGGGGGCCCCAAGAGACCCAGTACTTC.

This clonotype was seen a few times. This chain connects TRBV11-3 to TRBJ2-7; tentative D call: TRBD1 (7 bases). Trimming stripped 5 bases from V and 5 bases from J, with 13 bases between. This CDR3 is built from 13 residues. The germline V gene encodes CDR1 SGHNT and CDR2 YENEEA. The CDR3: CASSPRGVHEQYV. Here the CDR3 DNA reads TGTGCCAGCAGCCCCAGGGGGGTCCACGAGCAGTACGTC.

The CDR3 spells CASSPAESTLRDTQYF. The CDR3 DNA sequence: TGTGCCAGCAGCCCCGCTGAATCGACTCTCAGAGATACGCAGTATTTT. The chain is built from TRBV7-9 and TRBJ2-3, with no clear D. The CDR3 is made up of 16 amino acids. V lost 5 bases and J 5 bases, leaving 20 bases between the germline ends. The germline V gene encodes CDR1 SEHNR and CDR2 FQNEAQ (reference sequence).

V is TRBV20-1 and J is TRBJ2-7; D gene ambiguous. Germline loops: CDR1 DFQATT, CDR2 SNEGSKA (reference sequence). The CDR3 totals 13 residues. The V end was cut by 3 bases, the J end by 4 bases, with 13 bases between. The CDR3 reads CSASYNPEYEQYF. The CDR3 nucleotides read TGCAGTGCTAGCTACAATCCCGAATACGAGCAGTACTTC.

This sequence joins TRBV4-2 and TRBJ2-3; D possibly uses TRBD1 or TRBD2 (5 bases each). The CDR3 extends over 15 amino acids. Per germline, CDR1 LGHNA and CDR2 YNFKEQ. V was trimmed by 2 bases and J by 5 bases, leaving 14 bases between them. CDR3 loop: CASSQLGTDEDTQYF. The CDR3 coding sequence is TGTGCCAGCAGCCAACTGGGGACGGATGAAGATACGCAGTATTTT.

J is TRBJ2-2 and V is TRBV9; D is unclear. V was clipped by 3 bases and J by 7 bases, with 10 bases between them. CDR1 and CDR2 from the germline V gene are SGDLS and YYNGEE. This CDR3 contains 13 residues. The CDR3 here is CASSAPSYGELFF. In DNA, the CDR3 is TGTGCCAGCAGCGCCCCGAGCTACGGGGAGCTGTTTTTT. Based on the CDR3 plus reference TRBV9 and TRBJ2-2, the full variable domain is DSGVTQTPKHLITATGQRVTLRCSPRSGDLSVYWYQQSLDQGLQFLIQYYNGEERAKGNILERFSAQQFPDLHSELNLSSLELGDSALYFCASSAPSYGELFFGEGSRLTVL.

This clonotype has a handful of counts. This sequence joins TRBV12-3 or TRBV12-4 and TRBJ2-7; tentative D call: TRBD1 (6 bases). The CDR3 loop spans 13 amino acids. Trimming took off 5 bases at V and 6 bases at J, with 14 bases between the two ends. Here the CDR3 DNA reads TGTGCCAGCAGTCGGACAGAAACAACCGAGCAGTACTTC. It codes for CASSRTETTEQYF.